This entry concerns a single T cell receptor beta chain. Its antigen is not identified. The repertoire was sequenced with immunoSEQ multiplex PCR; TCRdb's copy has only in-frame clones and lacks some. The table records some 69,000 clones, around 77% of them present only once. These data are taken from a study of vaccination effects on CD4 cells after COVID-19. Study information: Each participant was given two doses of one vaccine (BNT162b2 or mRNA-1273).

This CDR3 has 16 residues. Trimming stripped 5 bases from V and 3 bases from J, with 19 bases between. Germline values: CDR1 SSHAT, CDR2 FNYEAQ (reference sequence). Peptide-pool stimulation followed by sequencing identified expanded antigen-specific CD4+ clonotypes in the ViraFEST assay. Culture lasted 10 days before CD4+ T cell isolation. The vaccine recipients had no prior SARS-CoV-2 infection, with negative nucleocapsid antibodies. The authors exchanged half the medium for IL-2 medium on days 3 and 7. The clonotype comes from a human donor who received a COVID-19 vaccine. The rearrangement joins TRBV7-7 to TRBJ2-5, with D perhaps TRBD1 (6 bases). Sequences were derived from CD4+ T cells from PBMCs cultured with HCoV-NL63 spike peptides, sampled before COVID-19 vaccination. CDR3 sequence reads: CASSTRGQDLKETQYF. The CDR3 DNA sequence: TGTGCCAGCAGCACCCGGGGACAAGACTTAAAAGAGACCCAGTACTTC.